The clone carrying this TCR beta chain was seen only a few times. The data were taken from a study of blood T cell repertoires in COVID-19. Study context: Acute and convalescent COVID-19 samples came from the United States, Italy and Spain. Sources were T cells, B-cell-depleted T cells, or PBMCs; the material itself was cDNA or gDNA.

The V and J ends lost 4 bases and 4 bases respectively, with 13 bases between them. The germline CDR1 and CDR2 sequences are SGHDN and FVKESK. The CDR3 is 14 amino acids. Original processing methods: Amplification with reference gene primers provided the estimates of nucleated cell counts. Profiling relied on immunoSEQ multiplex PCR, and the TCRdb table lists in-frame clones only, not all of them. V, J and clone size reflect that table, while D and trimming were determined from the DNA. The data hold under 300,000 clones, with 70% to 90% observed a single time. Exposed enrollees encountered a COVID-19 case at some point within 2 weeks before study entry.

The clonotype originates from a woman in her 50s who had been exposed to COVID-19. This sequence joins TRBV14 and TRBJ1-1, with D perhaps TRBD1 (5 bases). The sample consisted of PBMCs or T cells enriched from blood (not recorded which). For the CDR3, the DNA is TGTGCCAGCAGCCCTCCGTGGAGGGGCACTGAAGCTTTCTTT. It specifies CASSPPWRGTEAFF.